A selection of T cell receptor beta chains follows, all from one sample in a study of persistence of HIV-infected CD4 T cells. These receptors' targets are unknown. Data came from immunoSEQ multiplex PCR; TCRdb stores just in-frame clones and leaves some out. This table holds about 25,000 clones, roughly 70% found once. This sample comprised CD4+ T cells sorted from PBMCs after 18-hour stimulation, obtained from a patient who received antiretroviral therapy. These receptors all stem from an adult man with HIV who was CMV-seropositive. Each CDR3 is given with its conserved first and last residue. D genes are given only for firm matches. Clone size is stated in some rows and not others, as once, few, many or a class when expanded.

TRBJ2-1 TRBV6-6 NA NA TGTGCCAGCTGCGATCGGGCGGGGGCCCACAATGAGCAGTTCTTC CASCDRAGAHNEQFF
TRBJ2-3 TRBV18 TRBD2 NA TGTGCCAGCTCACGGTACCGATCCGGGGGGCTAGCGGGGAATTCTAGCACAGATACGCAGTATTTT CASSRYRSGGLAGNSSTDTQYF
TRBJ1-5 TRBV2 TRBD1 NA TGTGCCAGCAGCGGGACAGGGGGCAATCAGCCCCAGCATTTT CASSGTGGNQPQHF
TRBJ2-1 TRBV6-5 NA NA TGTGCCAGCAGTTACGGCAGCTCCTACAATGAGCAGTTCTTC CASSYGSSYNEQFF
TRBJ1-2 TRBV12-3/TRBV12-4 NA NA TGTGCCAGCACCCAGCGGGGAAGGGGCTACACCTTC CASTQRGRGYTF
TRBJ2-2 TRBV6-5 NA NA TGTGCCAGCAGTTGGGGCCATCAGTCCGCCGGGGAGCTGTTTTTT CASSWGHQSAGELFF
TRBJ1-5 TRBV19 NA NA TGTGCCAGTAGTGGGGGTTTACACCAGCCCCAGCATTTT CASSGGLHQPQHF
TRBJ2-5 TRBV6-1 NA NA TGTGCCAGCAGTGAATTGTACAGTTCGCAGACCCAGTACTTC CASSELYSSQTQYF
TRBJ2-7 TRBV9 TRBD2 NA TGTGCCAGCAGCAAATACCGGGACTACCGAAGCGAGCAGTACTTC CASSKYRDYRSEQYF
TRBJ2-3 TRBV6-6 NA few TGTGCCAGCAGTCCCCGCGGCGAAGGTACGCAGTATTTT CASSPRGEGTQYF
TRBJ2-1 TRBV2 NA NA TGTGCCAGCAGTGCTTACAATGAGCAGTTCTTC CASSAYNEQFF
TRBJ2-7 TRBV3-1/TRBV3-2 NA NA TGTGCCAGCAGCCAAGTCTCTGGCTACGAGCAGTACTTC CASSQVSGYEQYF
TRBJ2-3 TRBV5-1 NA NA TGCGCCAGCAGCGCACAGACGGGGAGAGGCATCGCAGATACGCAGTATTTT CASSAQTGRGIADTQYF
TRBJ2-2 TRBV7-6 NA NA TGTGCCAGCAGCTTATATCAGGGGAACACCGGGGAGCTGTTTTTT CASSLYQGNTGELFF
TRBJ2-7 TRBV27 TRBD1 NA TGTGCCAGCAGTTTTACATTGACCGGGACAGGGAACTACGAGCAGTACTTC CASSFTLTGTGNYEQYF
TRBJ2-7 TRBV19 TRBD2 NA TGTGCCAGTAGTATAATGGCGGGGGGGCCTCGGTCGTACGAGCAGTACTTC CASSIMAGGPRSYEQYF
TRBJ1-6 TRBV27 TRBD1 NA TGTGCCAGCAGTTTGAGGACAGGGGGATATAATTCACCCCTCCACTTT CASSLRTGGYNSPLHF
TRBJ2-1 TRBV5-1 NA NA TGCGCCAGCAGCGCGGGCATAGCCTACAATGAGCAGTTCTTC CASSAGIAYNEQFF